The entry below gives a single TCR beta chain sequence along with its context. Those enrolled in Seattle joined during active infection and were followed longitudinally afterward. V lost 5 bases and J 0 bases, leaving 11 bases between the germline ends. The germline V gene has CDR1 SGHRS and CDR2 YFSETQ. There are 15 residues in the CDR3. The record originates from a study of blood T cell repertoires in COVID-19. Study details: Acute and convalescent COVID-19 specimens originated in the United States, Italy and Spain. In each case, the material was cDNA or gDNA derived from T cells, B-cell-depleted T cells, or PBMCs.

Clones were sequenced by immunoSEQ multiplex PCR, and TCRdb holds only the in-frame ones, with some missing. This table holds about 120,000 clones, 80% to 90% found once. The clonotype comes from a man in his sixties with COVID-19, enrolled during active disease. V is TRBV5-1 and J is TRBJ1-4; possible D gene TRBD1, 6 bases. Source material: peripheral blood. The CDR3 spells CASRPRTATNEKLFF. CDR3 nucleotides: TGCGCCAGCAGGCCTCGGACAGCAACTAATGAAAAACTGTTTTTT.